This entry is about one TCR beta chain. Antigen unknown. Researchers ran the PCR with 60 Vbeta and 13 Jbeta primers. TCRdb's copy holds only in-frame clones and misses some; the assay was immunoSEQ multiplex PCR. The data show 90,000 or so clones, 80% seen once. Healthy bone marrow donors made up the donors. The data stem from a study of cytomegalovirus exposure and HLA in healthy donors. Study-level findings and limits: It was reported that the classifier diagnosed cytomegalovirus status with high specificity and sensitivity in both the original and validation cohorts. In vitro checks showed that a few CMV-associated chains really do target CMV antigens. Per a later analysis, roughly 17,000 TCR beta sequences showed association with HLA alleles at 0.05 false discovery rate.

The V gene's germline CDR1 is SEHNR and CDR2 FQNEAQ (reference sequence). J gave up 2 bases and V 5 bases, and 9 bases lay outside the gene matches. The CDR3 length is 19 residues. This clonotype originated in a man aged 50 to 60 in good health and CMV-seropositive. The chain couples TRBV7-9 to TRBJ2-1; the match to TRBD2 covers 16 bases. Sequenced input: PBMCs. DNA for the CDR3: TGTGCCAGCAGCCACGGGACTAGCGGGAGGGAGATACCCTACAATGAGCAGTTCTTC. Residues: CASSHGTSGREIPYNEQFF.